The T cell receptor (beta chain) described here comes from a study of blood T cell repertoires in COVID-19. Study information: From the United States, Italy and Spain came samples of acute and convalescent COVID-19.

CDR1 and CDR2 (germline): SNHLY, FYNNEI. Trimming took off 1 base at V and 1 base at J, with 4 bases between the two ends. The CDR3 length is 13 residues. As originally analysed: By means of reference gene primer amplification, nucleated cell counts were estimated. The data were produced by immunoSEQ multiplex PCR, yet TCRdb's version contains in-frame clones alone and is incomplete. The DNA was the basis for D and trimming; V, J and clone size are from that table. This table holds around 72,000 clones, more than 70% found once. V gene TRBV2 combines with J gene TRBJ1-1, with D unresolved. This clonotype was obtained from a woman aged 70-85 years with acute or convalescent COVID-19. Material: peripheral blood. In DNA, the CDR3 is TGTGCCAGCAGTGAAGTACAGAACACTGAAGCTTTCTTT. Its protein is CASSEVQNTEAFF. The full variable domain, rest sourced from reference TRBV2 and TRBJ1-1, is EPEVTQTPSHQVTQMGQEVILRCVPISNHLYFYWYRQILGQKVEFLVSFYNNEISEKSEIFDDQFSVERPDGSNFTLKIRSTKLEDSAMYFCASSEVQNTEAFFGQGTRLTVV.